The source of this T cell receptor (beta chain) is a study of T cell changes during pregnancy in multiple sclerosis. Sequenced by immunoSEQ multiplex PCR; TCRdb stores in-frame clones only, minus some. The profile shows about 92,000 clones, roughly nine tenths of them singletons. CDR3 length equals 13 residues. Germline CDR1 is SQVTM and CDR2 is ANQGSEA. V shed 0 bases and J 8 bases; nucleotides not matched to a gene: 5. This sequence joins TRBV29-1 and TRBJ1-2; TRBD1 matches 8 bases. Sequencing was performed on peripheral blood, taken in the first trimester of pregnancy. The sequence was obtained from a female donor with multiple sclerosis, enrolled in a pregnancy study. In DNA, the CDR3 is TGCAGCGTTGAAGACCTTGACAGGGGAGGCTACACCTTC. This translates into CSVEDLDRGGYTF.